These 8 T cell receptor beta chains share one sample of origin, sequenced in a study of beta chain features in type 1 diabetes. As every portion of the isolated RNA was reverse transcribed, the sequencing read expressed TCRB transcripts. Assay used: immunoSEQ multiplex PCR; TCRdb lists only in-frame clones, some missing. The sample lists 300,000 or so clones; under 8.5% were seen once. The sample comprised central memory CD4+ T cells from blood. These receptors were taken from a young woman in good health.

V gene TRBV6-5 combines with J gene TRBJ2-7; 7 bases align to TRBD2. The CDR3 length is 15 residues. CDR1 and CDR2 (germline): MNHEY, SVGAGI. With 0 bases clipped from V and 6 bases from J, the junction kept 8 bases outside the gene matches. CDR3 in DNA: TGTGCCAGCAGTTACTCGAGTTCCTGGACTAGCGAGCAGTACTTC. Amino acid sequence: CASSYSSSWTSEQYF.

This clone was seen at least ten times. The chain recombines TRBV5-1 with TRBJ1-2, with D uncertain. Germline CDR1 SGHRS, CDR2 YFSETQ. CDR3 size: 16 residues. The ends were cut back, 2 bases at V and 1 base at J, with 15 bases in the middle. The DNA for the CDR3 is TGCGCCAGCAGCTTATCCCCAATAGGGAATAACTATGGCTACACCTTC. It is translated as CASSLSPIGNNYGYTF.

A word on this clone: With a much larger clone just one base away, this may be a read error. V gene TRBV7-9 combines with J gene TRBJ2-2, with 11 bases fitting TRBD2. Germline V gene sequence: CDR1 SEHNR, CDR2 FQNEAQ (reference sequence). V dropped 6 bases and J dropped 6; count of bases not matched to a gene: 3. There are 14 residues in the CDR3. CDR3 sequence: CASRLAGEAGELFF. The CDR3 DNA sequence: TGTGCCAGCAGACTAGCGGGAGAGGCCGGGGAGCTGTTTTTT.

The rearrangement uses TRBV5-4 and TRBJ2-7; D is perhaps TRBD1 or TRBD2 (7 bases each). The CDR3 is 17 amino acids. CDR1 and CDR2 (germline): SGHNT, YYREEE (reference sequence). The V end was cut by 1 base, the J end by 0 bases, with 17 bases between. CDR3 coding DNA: TGTGCCAGCAGCTTGAGAAGCGGGACAGTTCCCTCCTACGAGCAGTACTTC. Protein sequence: CASSLRSGTVPSYEQYF.

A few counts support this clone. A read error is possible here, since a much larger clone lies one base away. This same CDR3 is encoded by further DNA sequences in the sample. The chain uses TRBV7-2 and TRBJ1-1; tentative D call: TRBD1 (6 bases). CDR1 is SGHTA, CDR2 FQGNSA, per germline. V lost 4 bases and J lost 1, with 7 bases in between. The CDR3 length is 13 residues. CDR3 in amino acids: CASSSDRNTEAFF. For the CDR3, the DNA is TGTGCCAGCAGCTCGGACAGGAACACTGAAGCTTTCTTT.

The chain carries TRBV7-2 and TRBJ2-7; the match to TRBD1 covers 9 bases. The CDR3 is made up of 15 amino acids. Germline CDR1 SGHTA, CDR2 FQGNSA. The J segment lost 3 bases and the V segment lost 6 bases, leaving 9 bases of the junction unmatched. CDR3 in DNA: TGTGCCAGCAGTCCCCGGGACAGGGAATTCTACGAGCAGTACTTC. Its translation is CASSPRDREFYEQYF.

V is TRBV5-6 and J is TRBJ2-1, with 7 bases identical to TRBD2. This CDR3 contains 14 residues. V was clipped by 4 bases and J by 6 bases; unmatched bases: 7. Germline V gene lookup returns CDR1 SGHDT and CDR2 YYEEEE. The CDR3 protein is CASSTAGTTNEQFF. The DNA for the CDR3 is TGTGCCAGCAGCACGGCCGGGACTACCAATGAGCAGTTCTTC.

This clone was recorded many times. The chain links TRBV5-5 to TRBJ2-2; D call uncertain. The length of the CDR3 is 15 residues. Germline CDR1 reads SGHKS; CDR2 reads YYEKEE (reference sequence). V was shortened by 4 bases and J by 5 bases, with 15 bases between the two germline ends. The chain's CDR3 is CASSPATKTTGELFF. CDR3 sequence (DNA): TGTGCCAGCAGCCCGGCGACAAAAACAACCGGGGAGCTGTTTTTT.